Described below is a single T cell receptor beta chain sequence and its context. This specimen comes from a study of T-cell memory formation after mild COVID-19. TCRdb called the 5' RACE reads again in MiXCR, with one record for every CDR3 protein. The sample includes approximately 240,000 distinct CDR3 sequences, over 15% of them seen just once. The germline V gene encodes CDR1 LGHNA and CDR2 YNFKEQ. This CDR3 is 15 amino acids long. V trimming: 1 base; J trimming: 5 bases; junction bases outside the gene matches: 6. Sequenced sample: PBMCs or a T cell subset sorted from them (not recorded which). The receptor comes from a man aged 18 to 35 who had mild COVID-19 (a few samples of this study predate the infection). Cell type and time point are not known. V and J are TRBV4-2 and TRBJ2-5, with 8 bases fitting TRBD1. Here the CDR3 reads CASSQGTGKGETQYF. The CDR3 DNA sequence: TGTGCCAGCAGCCAAGGGACAGGGAAGGGGGAGACCCAGTACTTC.